Reported below is one T cell receptor (beta chain). Antigen unknown. This sample is drawn from a study of cytomegalovirus exposure and HLA in healthy donors. PCR primers comprised 60 Vbeta and 13 Jbeta primers. The method was immunoSEQ multiplex PCR; TCRdb's version includes in-frame clones alone and lacks a portion of them. The sample data list about 77,000 clones. The CDR3 consists of 14 residues. The germline gives CDR1 SGHTA, CDR2 FQGTGA. Trimming shortened V by 3 bases and J by 2 bases, and 10 bases separated the two germline ends. General study findings and limits: Cytomegalovirus association was listed for 170 or so TCR beta chains.

This TCR derives from a man aged 50-60 years in good health and CMV-seropositive. Sequenced input: PBMCs. The chain has TRBV7-3 and TRBJ2-5; D perhaps matches TRBD1 (6 bases). CDR3 DNA sequence: TGTGCCAGCAGCTTGAACAGGGATCAAGAGACCCAGTACTTC. Translating it yields CASSLNRDQETQYF. The full variable domain, in which reference TRBV7-3 and TRBJ2-5 provide the parts outside the CDR3, is GAGVSQTPSNKVTEKGKYVELRCDPISGHTALYWYRQSLGQGPEFLIYFQGTGAADDSGLPNDRFFAVRPEGSVSTLKIQRTERGDSAVYLCASSLNRDQETQYFGPGTRLLVL.